This TCR beta chain was observed in a study of blood T cell repertoires in COVID-19. Whole-study context: Sources were T cells, B-cell-depleted T cells, or PBMCs; the material itself was cDNA or gDNA.

Assay: immunoSEQ multiplex PCR; the TCRdb copy retains only in-frame clones and omits some. The table lists 250,000 to 400,000 clones, around 87% of them singletons. V was pared by 10 bases and J by 4 bases, with 7 bases of the junction left unmatched. CDR1 is LNHDA, CDR2 SQIVND, per germline (reference sequence). The CDR3 loop spans 14 amino acids. The rearrangement links TRBV19 to TRBJ2-2; 9 nucleotides line up with TRBD1. The sequenced sample consisted of PBMCs or T cells enriched from blood (not recorded which). The receptor was derived from a woman between 25 and 40 years old who had recovered from COVID-19. CDR3: CATGGQGGTGELFF. The CDR3, as DNA: TGTGCCACCGGGGGACAGGGAGGCACCGGGGAGCTGTTTTTT. Full variable domain (missing parts from reference TRBV19 and TRBJ2-2): DGGITQSPKYLFRKEGQNVTLSCEQNLNHDAMYWYRQDPGQGLRLIYYSQIVNDFQKGDIAEGYSVSREKKESFPLTVTSAQKNPTAFYLCATGGQGGTGELFFGEGSRLTVL.